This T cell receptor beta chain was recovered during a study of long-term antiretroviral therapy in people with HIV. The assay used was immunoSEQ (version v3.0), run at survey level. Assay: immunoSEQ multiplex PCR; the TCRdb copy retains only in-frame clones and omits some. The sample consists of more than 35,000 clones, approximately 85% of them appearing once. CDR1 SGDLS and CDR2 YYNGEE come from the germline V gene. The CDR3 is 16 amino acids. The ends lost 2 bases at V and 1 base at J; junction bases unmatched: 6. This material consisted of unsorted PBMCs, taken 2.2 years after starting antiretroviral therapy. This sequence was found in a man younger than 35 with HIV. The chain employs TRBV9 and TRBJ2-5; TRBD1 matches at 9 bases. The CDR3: CASSVSGTGLQETQYF. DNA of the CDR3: TGTGCCAGCAGCGTCTCTGGGACAGGGCTCCAAGAGACCCAGTACTTC. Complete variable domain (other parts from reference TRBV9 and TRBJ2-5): DSGVTQTPKHLITATGQRVTLRCSPRSGDLSVYWYQQSLDQGLQFLIQYYNGEERAKGNILERFSAQQFPDLHSELNLSSLELGDSALYFCASSVSGTGLQETQYFGPGTRLLVL.